The 6 T cell receptor beta chains below all came from one sample that was sequenced in a study of response to subunit inactivated influenza vaccine. TCRdb itself ran the RT-PCR reads through MiXCR, one entry per CDR3 protein. The sample has about 540,000 distinct CDR3 sequences; 20% to 25% are singletons. These data also formed part of another study, on T cells expressing NK-cell markers. From that report: The cDNA for TCR beta came from 5'RACE template switching with UMIs.

Sequencing was performed on CD4+ T cells sorted from PBMCs, taken approximately 13 days after vaccination. Source of these receptors: a man aged 45-65 years who received an inactivated influenza vaccine.

The chain carries TRBV18 and TRBJ2-2, with D unclear. The CDR3 runs to 11 residues. The V end was cut by 6 bases, the J end by 10 bases, with 9 bases between. Germline assignment: CDR1 KGHSH and CDR2 LQKENI. CDR3: CASSTGEELFF. Written as DNA, the CDR3 is TGTGCCAGCTCCACGGGTGAGGAGCTGTTTTTT.

This clonotype has a handful of counts. The chain carries TRBV7-8 and TRBJ2-3; D call uncertain. Trimming removed 5 bases at V and 4 bases at J, with 13 bases between. The CDR3 contains 14 residues. Looked up from germline, CDR1 is SGHVS and CDR2 is FQNEAQ. Here the CDR3 DNA reads TGTGCCAGCAGCGCCGACCGTTCGTCAGATACGCAGTATTTT. It translates to CASSADRSSDTQYF.

This clonotype was detected only a few times. The chain uses TRBV6-1 and TRBJ2-3; TRBD2 might be the D (5 bases). The V gene lost 0 bases and the J gene lost 8 bases, with 9 bases spanning the gap. The germline CDR1 and CDR2 sequences are MNHNS and SASEGT. This CDR3 contains 13 residues. The CDR3 sequence is CASSEALRGTQYF. For the CDR3, the DNA is TGTGCCAGCAGTGAAGCGCTTCGGGGTACGCAGTATTTT.

This clonotype has only a few counts. The CDR3, as DNA: TGTGCCAGCAGAAAAACTAGCGGGGACGATGAGCAGTTCTTC. Its translation: CASRKTSGDDEQFF. The rearrangement links TRBV12-3 or TRBV12-4 to TRBJ2-1, with 10 bases that match TRBD2. V lost 6 bases to trimming and J lost 8 bases; unmatched junction nucleotides: 7. The CDR3 runs to 14 residues.

This clonotype was counted only a few times. The genes are TRBV28 and TRBJ2-2, with 10 bases identical to TRBD1. The CDR3 covers 15 residues. Germline CDR1 MDHEN, CDR2 SYDVKM. V shed 8 bases, J shed 5 bases, and the junction held 8 bases outside the gene matches. CDR3 amino acids: CASVMGTGVTGELFF. The CDR3 nucleotides are TGTGCCAGCGTTATGGGGACAGGGGTTACCGGGGAGCTGTTTTTT.

The chain combines TRBV20-1 with TRBJ2-7, with TRBD1 matching 10 bases. The CDR3 extends over 15 amino acids. V was pared by 6 bases and J by 9 bases, with 17 bases of the junction left unmatched. CDR1 is DFQATT and CDR2 is SNEGSKA in the germline V gene (reference sequence). CDR3 nucleotide sequence: TGCAGTGCAACGCCGCCCTCAGGGACAGGGGTCGGGCAGTACTTC. Translated, it gives CSATPPSGTGVGQYF.